A single sample gave rise to the 21 T cell receptor beta chains below, sequenced in a study of blood T cell repertoires in COVID-19. Produced via immunoSEQ multiplex PCR; TCRdb's table is partial and in-frame only. The table shows 100,000 or so clones, with 92% occurring only once. What was sequenced was peripheral blood. The source of these receptors is a man aged 65 to 85 with acute or convalescent COVID-19.

This clone was detected only once. Here the CDR3 DNA reads TGTGCCAGCAGCTTAGGGCCCTCGAGCGGGGCCTACGAGCAGTACTTC. Translated: CASSLGPSSGAYEQYF. V is TRBV7-8 and J is TRBJ2-7; 7 positions agree with TRBD2. Per the germline V gene, CDR1 is SGHVS and CDR2 is FQNEAQ. The CDR3 totals 16 residues. The V gene end was trimmed by 1 base and the J gene end by 2 bases; junction bases not matched to a gene: 8. Full variable domain (outside the CDR3, taken from reference TRBV7-8 and TRBJ2-7): GAGVSQSPRYKVAKRGQDVALRCDPISGHVSLFWYQQALGQGPEFLTYFQNEAQLDKSGLPSDRFFAERPEGSVSTLKIQRTQQEDSAVYLCASSLGPSSGAYEQYFGPGTRLTVT.

The gene calls are TRBV10-2 and TRBJ1-4, with 7 bases that match TRBD1. The CDR3 totals 15 residues. Per the germline V gene, CDR1 is WSHSY and CDR2 is SAAADI. After removal of 6 bases from V and 5 bases from J, the junction contained 9 bases not matched to a gene. The CDR3 is CASSDRDSPNEKLFF. The CDR3 coding sequence is TGCGCCAGCAGCGACCGGGACAGTCCAAATGAAAAACTGTTTTTT.

The CDR3 sequence: CASSDSGRAHNEQFF. DNA for the CDR3: TGTGCCAGCAGTGATAGCGGGAGGGCCCACAATGAGCAGTTCTTC. J is TRBJ2-1 and V is TRBV7-3; TRBD2 matches 11 bases. With V trimmed by 6 bases and J by 5 bases, 6 bases remained unmatched. The CDR3 length is 15 residues. Germline CDR1 reads SGHTA; CDR2 reads FQGTGA. The whole variable domain, remainder taken from reference TRBV7-3 and TRBJ2-1, is GAGVSQTPSNKVTEKGKYVELRCDPISGHTALYWYRQSLGQGPEFLIYFQGTGAADDSGLPNDRFFAVRPEGSVSTLKIQRTERGDSAVYLCASSDSGRAHNEQFFGPGTRLTVL.

This chain joins TRBV29-1 and TRBJ2-3, with a tentative D call TRBD1 (6 bases). The CDR3 spans 10 residues. V shed 0 bases and J shed 14 bases, with 9 bases lying between them. Germline V gives CDR1 SQVTM, CDR2 ANQGSEA. The CDR3 DNA reads TGCAGCGTTGAAGATTGGGGGCTGTATTTT. It is translated as CSVEDWGLYF.

This clone was seen a few times. V is TRBV12-3 or TRBV12-4 and J is TRBJ1-1; TRBD1 agrees at 9 bases. The CDR3 extends over 13 amino acids. With V trimmed by 6 bases and J by 7 bases, 6 bases remained unmatched. CDR3 residues: CASSPQGANEAFF. In DNA form, the CDR3 reads TGTGCCAGCAGCCCACAGGGGGCCAATGAAGCTTTCTTT.

The chain employs TRBV28 and TRBJ2-3; TRBD2 aligns across 10 bases. V lost 1 base, J lost 3 bases, and 4 bases stayed unmatched. Germline CDR1 is MDHEN and CDR2 is SYDVKM. The CDR3 is made up of 16 amino acids. CDR3 region: CASSLFPGLATDTQYF. The CDR3 DNA is TGTGCCAGCAGTTTATTCCCGGGACTAGCGACAGATACGCAGTATTTT.

This chain uses TRBV5-1 with TRBJ1-3; possibly TRBD1 for D (5 bases). Trimming shortened V by 2 bases and J by 8 bases, and 8 bases separated the two germline ends. This CDR3 spans 12 amino acids. Germline CDR1 is SGHRS and CDR2 is YFSETQ. The CDR3 DNA sequence: TGCGCCAGCAGCTTTCCGGGGGACACCATATATTTT. Amino acid sequence: CASSFPGDTIYF. Combining the CDR3 with reference TRBV5-1 and TRBJ1-3 gives the whole variable domain KAGVTQTPRYLIKTRGQQVTLSCSPISGHRSVSWYQQTPGQGLQFLFEYFSETQRNKGNFPGRFSGRQFSNSRSEMNVSTLELGDSALYLCASSFPGDTIYFGEGSWLTVV.

This rearrangement joins TRBV18 to TRBJ2-3; a possible D gene is TRBD1 (5 bases). Per germline, CDR1 KGHSH and CDR2 LQKENI. CDR3 length: 14 residues. V lost 1 base and J 0 bases, leaving 5 bases between the germline ends. In DNA, the CDR3 is TGTGCCAGCTCACCACAGGGGAGCACAGATACGCAGTATTTT. Translating gives CASSPQGSTDTQYF.

The V and J genes are TRBV7-9 and TRBJ1-4; D ambiguous. The CDR3 is 15 amino acids. Germline V gene lookup returns CDR1 SEHNR and CDR2 FQNEAQ (reference sequence). V lost 1 base and J lost 3, with 9 bases in between. This CDR3 is CASSLDWQANEKLFF. In nucleotides, the CDR3 is TGTGCCAGCAGCTTAGATTGGCAGGCTAATGAAAAACTGTTTTTT.

This clone has just one count. The chain employs TRBV19 and TRBJ1-5, with 7 bases lining up with TRBD1. V was pared by 5 bases and J by 7 bases, with 5 bases of the junction left unmatched. The CDR3 loop spans 13 amino acids. CDR1 is LNHDA, CDR2 SQIVND, per germline (reference sequence). The CDR3 bases are TGTGCCAGTAGTCCACAGGGGTCCCAGCCCCAGCATTTT. Translating it yields CASSPQGSQPQHF.

The chain recombines TRBV4-3 with TRBJ2-3, with 14 bases matching TRBD2. Germline CDR1 is LGHNA and CDR2 is YSLEER. The trim removed 0 bases at V and 6 bases at J, leaving 5 bases unmatched. The CDR3 length is 17 residues. CDR3 coding DNA: TGCGCCAGCAGCCAAGATAGAAGGACTAGCGGGAGGGATACGCAGTATTTT. This sequence encodes CASSQDRRTSGRDTQYF.

The chain combines TRBV19 with TRBJ2-7; 7 bases map to TRBD1. Germline trimming cut 1 base from V and 3 bases from J; bases unmatched to any gene: 6. Per germline, CDR1 LNHDA and CDR2 SQIVND (reference sequence). The length of the CDR3 is 15 residues. The CDR3 nucleotides read TGTGCCAGTAGTATAGCGGGACAGCCTAACTACGAGCAGTACTTC. Encoded protein: CASSIAGQPNYEQYF.

V and J are TRBV3-1 (or the pseudogene TRBV3-2) and TRBJ1-1; D gene uncertain. V lost 1 base, J lost 4 bases, and 13 bases lay in between. CDR3 length equals 15 residues. Germline V gene sequence: CDR1 LGHDT, CDR2 YNNKEL (reference sequence). The CDR3 nucleotides read TGTGCCAGCAGCCAAGGCTACCGAGCAAGCACTGAAGCTTTCTTT. Amino acids: CASSQGYRASTEAFF.

The chain links TRBV5-1 to TRBJ1-3; D remains unclear. Germline CDR1 SGHRS, CDR2 YFSETQ. V lost 4 bases, J lost 0 bases, and 14 bases lay in between. The CDR3 sequence is 16 residues long. The CDR3 sequence is CASSPSRTSSGNTIYF. CDR3 DNA: TGCGCCAGCAGCCCTAGCAGGACGAGCTCTGGAAACACCATATATTTT.

CDR3: CASSSYRASNQPQHF. CDR3 nucleotide sequence: TGTGCCAGCAGTTCCTACAGGGCTAGCAATCAGCCCCAGCATTTT. The chain links TRBV6-2 or TRBV6-3 to TRBJ1-5; tentatively, D is TRBD1 (6 bases). This CDR3 is built from 15 residues. Germline lookup yields CDR1 MNHEY and CDR2 SVGEGT. V lost 4 bases and J lost 0, with 10 bases in between.

V and J are TRBV10-3 and TRBJ1-2; TRBD1 might be the D (5 bases). The CDR3 sequence is 13 residues long. CDR1 and CDR2 from the germline V gene are ENHRY and SYGVKD. The V gene lost 3 bases and the J gene lost 2 bases, with 7 bases spanning the gap. The CDR3 DNA reads TGTGCCATCAGTGACGGACAAAACTATGGCTACACCTTC. It specifies CAISDGQNYGYTF.

This rearrangement joins TRBV7-9 to TRBJ1-5; D not certain. Trimming left V 3 bases short and J 4 bases short, with 7 bases between. Germline V gene data show CDR1 as SEHNR and CDR2 as FQNEAQ (reference sequence). The CDR3 runs 13 residues. The CDR3 is CASSLSRNQPQHF. As DNA, the CDR3 is TGTGCCAGCAGCTTGAGTCGGAATCAGCCCCAGCATTTT.

The chain combines TRBV28 with TRBJ2-3; D may be TRBD1 (6 bases). CDR3 length: 15 residues. Per the germline V gene, CDR1 is MDHEN and CDR2 is SYDVKM. V was cut by 1 base and J by 2 bases, with 10 bases left in between. The CDR3 reads CASSLLTGLTDTQYF. In DNA form, the CDR3 reads TGTGCCAGCAGTTTATTAACAGGGCTCACAGATACGCAGTATTTT.

Concerning this clone itself: A junction end diverges from the germline sequence, so it may reflect a read error. The rearrangement joins TRBV12-3 or TRBV12-4 to TRBJ1-1, with a possible D match to TRBD1 (5 bases). The CDR3 runs 12 residues. CDR3 sequence (DNA): TGTGCCAGCACCGGGGGGTTAACAGAAGATTTCTTT. Translating gives CASTGGLTEDFF.

The rearrangement uses TRBV2 and TRBJ2-3; TRBD1 aligns across 9 bases. CDR1 and CDR2 (germline): SNHLY, FYNNEI. The ends lost 6 bases at V and 6 bases at J; junction bases unmatched: 7. The CDR3 is 14 residues long. The CDR3 coding sequence is TGTGCCAGCAGGGGACAGGGCCGGGGGGATACGCAGTATTTT. Translated, it gives CASRGQGRGDTQYF.

The chain employs TRBV9 and TRBJ1-3, with D unresolved. CDR3 length: 19 residues. Germline CDR1 SGDLS, CDR2 YYNGEE. V was pared by 0 bases and J by 0 bases, with 19 bases between. CDR3 protein: CASSVVPRAAPSSGNTIYF. CDR3 sequence (DNA): TGTGCCAGCAGCGTAGTCCCGCGGGCAGCACCCAGCTCTGGAAACACCATATATTTT.